Below are 25 T cell receptor beta chains sequenced from a single sample in a study of blood T cell repertoires in COVID-19. Assay: immunoSEQ multiplex PCR; the TCRdb copy retains only in-frame clones and omits some. Among about 140,000 clones listed, approximately 88% were seen once. Sequencing used peripheral blood. These receptors were obtained from a man aged 55-75 years with active or convalescent COVID-19.

This clone was observed a handful of times. The chain joins TRBV10-3 to TRBJ1-1; D not resolved. Germline-derived CDR1 and CDR2 are ENHRY and SYGVKD. The V end was cut by 5 bases, the J end by 1 base, with 11 bases between. The length of the CDR3 is 14 residues. The CDR3, as DNA: TGTGCCATCAGTCCCAGAGGTGAGAACACTGAAGCTTTCTTT. The encoded protein is CAISPRGENTEAFF.

The genes are TRBV28 and TRBJ1-2; no definite D call. Germline V gene sequence: CDR1 MDHEN, CDR2 SYDVKM. V was shortened by 6 bases and J by 7 bases, with 12 bases between the two germline ends. The CDR3 is made up of 12 amino acids. The DNA for the CDR3 is TGTGCCAGCAGACCCGGGGTGGGTGGCTACACCTTC. Protein: CASRPGVGGYTF.

CDR3 sequence: CASSLASVRGYDSPLHF. As DNA, the CDR3 is TGCGCCAGCAGCTTGGCCTCCGTTCGGGGGTACGATTCACCCCTCCACTTT. V is TRBV5-1 and J is TRBJ1-6; D may be TRBD1 (5 bases). CDR3 length: 17 residues. CDR1 and CDR2 (germline): SGHRS, YFSETQ. The germline V and J ends were trimmed by 0 bases and 8 bases, with 18 bases remaining between them.

This chain uses TRBV4-2 with TRBJ2-3, with TRBD2 matching 11 bases. The CDR3 covers 17 residues. Germline CDR1 and CDR2: LGHNA and YNFKEQ. With 4 bases clipped from V and 4 bases from J, the junction kept 10 bases outside the gene matches. The CDR3 region has the DNA TGTGCCAGCAGCCGGGGGGTCACTAGCGGGAGCTCAGATACGCAGTATTTT. Amino acids: CASSRGVTSGSSDTQYF.

The chain couples TRBV6-2 or TRBV6-3 to TRBJ1-2, with D possibly being TRBD1 (6 bases). With 2 bases removed from V and 3 bases from J, the gap between germline ends came to 10 bases. Germline V gene lookup returns CDR1 MNHEY and CDR2 SVGEGT. This CDR3 is 14 amino acids long. The CDR3 sequence is CASSYEGGHYGYTF. Written as DNA, the CDR3 is TGTGCCAGCAGTTACGAAGGGGGACACTATGGCTACACCTTC.

This clone was seen only once. This chain joins TRBV7-3 and TRBJ1-1, with TRBD1 matching over 8 bases. The CDR3 covers 14 residues. Germline V gene sequence: CDR1 SGHTA, CDR2 FQGTGA. Trimming took 1 base from V and 7 from J; bases not matched to a gene: 5. In nucleotides, the CDR3 is TGTGCCAGCAGCTTAAATCCTGGACAGGGTGAAGCTTTCTTT. Its translation is CASSLNPGQGEAFF.

The rearrangement links TRBV5-4 to TRBJ1-2; 7 nucleotides line up with TRBD1. This CDR3 has 14 amino acids. V was clipped by 2 bases and J by 8 bases; unmatched bases: 9. Looked up from germline, CDR1 is SGHNT and CDR2 is YYREEE (reference sequence). The CDR3 sequence: CASSLLEGAKGYTF. The CDR3 DNA reads TGTGCCAGCAGCTTACTTGAGGGGGCGAAGGGCTACACCTTC.

This chain joins TRBV3-1 (or the pseudogene TRBV3-2) and TRBJ2-5; 12 nucleotides agree with TRBD2. V dropped 1 base and J dropped 4; count of bases not matched to a gene: 4. Germline V CDR1 and CDR2: LGHDT, YNNKEL (reference sequence). This CDR3 has 16 amino acids. CDR3 residues: CASSQGEGLAGETQYF. The CDR3 DNA reads as TGTGCCAGCAGCCAAGGAGAGGGACTAGCGGGAGAGACCCAGTACTTC.

CDR3 loop: CASSQETTLSSYEQYF. DNA for the CDR3: TGCGCCAGCAGCCAAGAAACGACACTTAGCTCCTACGAGCAGTACTTC. The J gene is TRBJ2-7, the V gene TRBV4-1; D is ambiguous. This CDR3 spans 16 amino acids. Germline values: CDR1 MGHRA, CDR2 YSYEKL. V was clipped by 0 bases and J by 0 bases, with 12 bases between them.

This clone was counted a single time. V and J are TRBV7-2 and TRBJ1-5, with no clear D. The CDR3 loop spans 13 amino acids. Trimming left V 4 bases short and J 5 bases short, with 9 bases between. Looked up from germline, CDR1 is SGHTA and CDR2 is FQGNSA. For the CDR3, the DNA is TGTGCCAGCAGCTCCTCCCCAGATCAGCCCCAGCATTTT. This sequence encodes CASSSSPDQPQHF.

The V call is TRBV7-2, the J call TRBJ2-7; 10 bases line up with TRBD1. CDR3 length equals 14 residues. V shed 1 base, J shed 3 bases, and the junction held 0 bases outside the gene matches. Per germline, CDR1 SGHTA and CDR2 FQGNSA. Written as DNA, the CDR3 is TGTGCCAGCAGCTTAGGGGACAGGGGCTACGAGCAGTACTTC. Residues: CASSLGDRGYEQYF. The whole variable domain, remainder taken from reference TRBV7-2 and TRBJ2-7, is GAGVSQSPSNKVTEKGKDVELRCDPISGHTALYWYRQSLGQGLEFLIYFQGNSAPDKSGLPSDRFSAERTGGSVSTLTIQRTQQEDSAVYLCASSLGDRGYEQYFGPGTRLTVT.

The gene calls are TRBV5-1 and TRBJ2-2, with 8 bases matching TRBD2. The CDR3 runs to 15 residues. Germline assignment: CDR1 SGHRS and CDR2 YFSETQ. The J segment lost 1 base and the V segment lost 4 bases, leaving 3 bases of the junction unmatched. DNA of the CDR3: TGCGCCAGCAGCGTACTAGCGGAGAACACCGGGGAGCTGTTTTTT. Protein sequence: CASSVLAENTGELFF.

For this clone: Because it lacks the conserved phenylalanine or tryptophan at the end, this CDR3 is likely a read error. The chain couples TRBV6-6 to TRBJ1-2; possibly TRBD1 for D (5 bases). The CDR3 has 14 residues. V lost 0 bases and J 8 bases, leaving 13 bases between the germline ends. Germline lookup yields CDR1 MNHNY and CDR2 SVGAGI (reference sequence). CDR3 nucleotide sequence: TGTGCCAGCAGTTACTCTGGGACTCAAAAGGGCTACACCCTC. This translates into CASSYSGTQKGYTL.

J is TRBJ2-1 and V is TRBV18; 9 nucleotides align to TRBD1. This CDR3 contains 15 residues. Germline V gene data show CDR1 as KGHSH and CDR2 as LQKENI. With V trimmed by 2 bases and J by 7 bases, 6 bases remained unmatched. For the CDR3, the DNA is TGTGCCAGCTCACCAAGGGGACAGGGAACTAATGAGCAGTTCTTC. It specifies CASSPRGQGTNEQFF.

The chain is built from TRBV18 and TRBJ2-7; D is undetermined. The V and J ends lost 4 bases and 3 bases respectively, with 10 bases between them. The CDR3 has 13 amino acids. Germline assignment: CDR1 KGHSH and CDR2 LQKENI. CDR3 protein: CASSRDKNYEQYF. CDR3 sequence (DNA): TGTGCCAGCTCACGCGACAAAAACTACGAGCAGTACTTC. Supplemented by reference TRBV18 and TRBJ2-7, the full variable domain reads NAGVMQNPRHLVRRRGQEARLRCSPMKGHSHVYWYRQLPEEGLKFMVYLQKENIIDESGMPKERFSAEFPKEGPSILRIQQVVRGDSAAYFCASSRDKNYEQYFGPGTRLTVT.

This clone was seen just once. The rearrangement joins TRBV7-2 to TRBJ1-2; 10 bases line up with TRBD1. The germline V gene encodes CDR1 SGHTA and CDR2 FQGNSA. There are 15 residues in the CDR3. After removal of 5 bases from V and 4 bases from J, the junction contained 7 bases not matched to a gene. CDR3 nucleotides: TGTGCCAGCAGCGGGCGGGACAGGGGAAGCTATGGCTACACCTTC. Translation gives CASSGRDRGSYGYTF.

The chain carries TRBV5-1 and TRBJ2-2; the D is unclear. In germline, CDR1 is SGHRS, CDR2 YFSETQ. The CDR3 runs to 14 residues. The V and J ends lost 0 bases and 8 bases respectively, with 11 bases between them. The CDR3 bases are TGCGCCAGCAGCTTGGCCCTTTCCGCGGGGGAGCTGTTTTTT. It yields the protein CASSLALSAGELFF. The full variable domain, with the rest looked up from reference TRBV5-1 and TRBJ2-2, is KAGVTQTPRYLIKTRGQQVTLSCSPISGHRSVSWYQQTPGQGLQFLFEYFSETQRNKGNFPGRFSGRQFSNSRSEMNVSTLELGDSALYLCASSLALSAGELFFGEGSRLTVL.

This clone was observed a few times. The chain employs TRBV10-1 and TRBJ2-1; tentative D call: TRBD2 (7 bases). The CDR3 consists of 13 residues. From germline, CDR1 is WNHNN and CDR2 SYGVQD (reference sequence). V was cut by 9 bases and J by 7 bases, with 16 bases left in between. The CDR3 DNA follows: TGCGCCAGTAATGCGGCGGGGGCGAATGAGCAGTTCTTC. This codes for CASNAAGANEQFF.

The rearrangement joins TRBV13 to TRBJ2-1; D might be TRBD2 (5 bases). CDR3 length: 15 amino acids. Trimming cost V 5 bases and J 6 bases, with 17 bases left between them. CDR1 is PRHDT, CDR2 FYEKMQ, per germline (reference sequence). The CDR3 DNA reads as TGTGCCAGCAGCCCACCCCCCACTAGTTCCAATGAGCAGTTCTTC. As protein: CASSPPPTSSNEQFF.

This clone was counted a few times. The chain has TRBV2 and TRBJ1-2, with 8 bases matching TRBD1. The J segment lost 4 bases and the V segment lost 11 bases, leaving 3 bases of the junction unmatched. The CDR3 loop spans 11 amino acids. The germline V gene encodes CDR1 SNHLY and CDR2 FYNNEI. CDR3 bases: TGTGCCGACGACAGGGGCTATGGCTACACCTTC. Translation gives CADDRGYGYTF.

CDR3 DNA sequence: TGTGCCAGTAGTAGGGCGCGGTTAGCGGGAGGAGGGACGCAGTATTTT. Protein product: CASSRARLAGGGTQYF. This chain links TRBV19 with TRBJ2-3; TRBD2 agrees at 10 bases. Germline lookup yields CDR1 LNHDA and CDR2 SQIVND (reference sequence). Trimming cost V 4 bases and J 9 bases; bases outside gene matches: 13. The CDR3 spans 16 residues.

This clone was counted a single time. The V and J genes are TRBV5-4 and TRBJ2-7; no definite D call. Looked up from germline, CDR1 is SGHNT and CDR2 is YYREEE (reference sequence). The CDR3 runs to 16 residues. Trimming cost V 1 base and J 0 bases, with 14 bases left between them. For the CDR3, the DNA is TGTGCCAGCAGCTTGTTCACGACTGGTAGCTCCTACGAGCAGTACTTC. Its translation is CASSLFTTGSSYEQYF.

The chain carries TRBV19 and TRBJ1-5; maybe TRBD1 (6 bases). This CDR3 region has 17 residues. Trimming took 6 bases from V and 0 from J, leaving 18 bases between them. The germline V gene has CDR1 LNHDA and CDR2 SQIVND (reference sequence). CDR3 sequence reads: CASRKAGAQPSNQPQHF. In DNA, the CDR3 is TGTGCCAGTAGAAAGGCAGGGGCTCAACCTAGCAATCAGCCCCAGCATTTT.

This clone was observed a single time. V usage is TRBV29-1 and J usage is TRBJ2-3; D perhaps matches TRBD2 (5 bases). This CDR3 is 11 amino acids long. The germline gives CDR1 SQVTM, CDR2 ANQGSEA. Trimming left V 3 bases short and J 5 bases short, with 6 bases between. The CDR3 here is CSVDAGDTQYF. In nucleotides, the CDR3 is TGCAGCGTTGATGCGGGAGATACGCAGTATTTT.

V is TRBV4-3 and J is TRBJ1-2; no firm D call. The germline V and J ends were trimmed by 0 bases and 0 bases, with 11 bases remaining between them. The CDR3 has 16 residues. In germline, CDR1 is LGHNA, CDR2 YSLEER. CDR3: CASSQDSGTSNYGYTF. DNA for the CDR3: TGCGCCAGCAGCCAAGATTCGGGTACTTCTAACTATGGCTACACCTTC.